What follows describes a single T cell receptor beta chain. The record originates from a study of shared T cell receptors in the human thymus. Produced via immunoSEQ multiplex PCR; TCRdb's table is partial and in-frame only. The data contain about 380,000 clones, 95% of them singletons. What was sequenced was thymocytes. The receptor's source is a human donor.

In DNA form, the CDR3 reads TGTGCCACCCCTAATGAAAAACTGTTTTTT. Amino acid sequence: CATPNEKLFF. The chain uses TRBV19 and TRBJ1-4, with D unresolved. Germline V gene data show CDR1 as LNHDA and CDR2 as SQIVND (reference sequence). CDR3 size: 10 residues. Trimming left V 10 bases short and J 3 bases short, with 3 bases between. Looking up the rest from reference TRBV19 and TRBJ1-4 gives the full variable domain: DGGITQSPKYLFRKEGQNVTLSCEQNLNHDAMYWYRQDPGQGLRLIYYSQIVNDFQKGDIAEGYSVSREKKESFPLTVTSAQKNPTAFYLCATPNEKLFFGSGTQLSVL.